The source of this T cell receptor (beta chain) is a study of T-cell memory formation after mild COVID-19. The CDR3 consists of 14 residues. Germline CDR1 and CDR2: SGHRS and YFSETQ. V was shortened by 0 bases and J by 2 bases, with 9 bases between the two germline ends. This clonotype occurred a few times. TCRdb analysed the 5' RACE reads with MiXCR anew, one entry per CDR3 protein. The table has roughly 190,000 distinct CDR3 sequences, 25% to 35% seen once. The material sequenced was PBMCs or a T cell subset sorted from them (not recorded which). The chain has TRBV5-1 and TRBJ2-7; D gene ambiguous. The sequence was collected from an adult woman who had mild COVID-19 (a few samples of this study predate the infection). Cell type and time point are not known. CDR3 loop: CASSLEDRAYEQYF. CDR3 in DNA: TGCGCCAGCAGCTTGGAGGACCGAGCCTACGAGCAGTACTTC.